This TCR beta chain was observed in a study of CD8+CD57+ T cells in acquired aplastic anemia. There are many counts of this clonotype. CDR1 is MNHEY, CDR2 SVGEGT, per germline. The germline V and J ends were trimmed by 3 bases and 6 bases, with 11 bases remaining between them. The CDR3 runs 13 residues. CD8+CD57+ cell expansion had been shown by flow cytometry in patients chosen for sequencing. Template material for TCR beta VDJ and CDR3 profiling consisted of genomic DNA. From the reads, TCRdb called clonotypes with MiXCR, one entry per CDR3 protein. The table includes around 200,000 distinct CDR3 sequences, less than 50% detected once.

The sample consisted of sorted CD4+, CD8+, or CD8+CD57+ T cells (not recorded which) from PBMCs. This TCR came from a human donor with aplastic anemia. The gene calls are TRBV6-2 or TRBV6-3 and TRBJ1-2, with unresolved D. CDR3 DNA sequence: TGTGCCAGCAGTTATCGTCCACCCAATGGCTACACCTTC. It translates to CASSYRPPNGYTF.